Each of the 30 T cell receptor beta chains below was sequenced from the same sample in a study of T cells in Graves' hyperthyroidism and ophthalmopathy. RNA transcripts gave rise to amplified TCR beta CDR3 regions. HTBI primers drove first-round RT-PCR of the TCR CDR3. One entry per CDR3 protein, called by TCRdb with MiXCR from the multiplex PCR reads. Seen here are more than 55,000 distinct CDR3 sequences, 53% observed once, and the top ten hold approximately 3.6%. Sequencing was carried out using blood. The origin of the receptors is a woman aged 55-70 years with Graves' ophthalmopathy.

This clonotype was detected many times. The V call is TRBV6-5, the J call TRBJ2-7, with 8 bases fitting TRBD1. CDR3 size: 15 residues. After removal of 0 bases from V and 3 bases from J, the junction contained 4 bases not matched to a gene. Per germline, CDR1 MNHEY and CDR2 SVGAGI. CDR3 in DNA: TGTGCCAGCAGTTACTCAACCGGGACAGGCTACGAGCAGTACTTC. Encoded protein: CASSYSTGTGYEQYF.

Note on this clonotype: One end of the junction does not line up with germline, which may come from a read error. J is TRBJ2-7 and V is TRBV27; TRBD1 matches 7 bases. The germline V gene has CDR1 MNHEY and CDR2 SMNVEV (reference sequence). This CDR3 comprises 14 residues. The CDR3 reads CASSLVQGSNKQYF. As DNA, the CDR3 is TGTGCCAGCAGTTTAGTACAGGGGAGCAACAAGCAATACTTC.

The chain uses TRBV18 and TRBJ1-1; 7 nucleotides agree with TRBD1. The germline V gene has CDR1 KGHSH and CDR2 LQKENI. CDR3 length: 12 residues. The V and J ends lost 6 bases and 11 bases, in that order; junction bases with no gene match: 9. The CDR3 DNA sequence: TGTGCCAGCTCGGACGACAGGGTCTCGGCTTTCTTT. Amino acid sequence: CASSDDRVSAFF.

V gene TRBV20-1 combines with J gene TRBJ2-3; 7 bases map to TRBD1. The CDR3 runs 11 residues. J lost 11 bases, V lost 6 bases, and 8 bases had no gene match. Germline V CDR1 and CDR2: DFQATT, SNEGSKA (reference sequence). The CDR3 bases are TGCAGTGCCGGAACAGGGGATGAGCAGTATTTT. It yields the protein CSAGTGDEQYF.

V usage is TRBV7-2 and J usage is TRBJ2-5; 7 bases fit TRBD2. The CDR3 contains 13 residues. Germline-derived CDR1 and CDR2 are SGHTA and FQGNSA. V shed 1 base, J shed 4 bases, and the junction held 0 bases outside the gene matches. The CDR3 nucleotides read TGTGCCAGCAGCTTAGGGGAGGGAGAGACCCAGTACTTC. It codes for CASSLGEGETQYF.

This chain joins TRBV2 and TRBJ1-1; D perhaps matches TRBD1 (6 bases). This CDR3 region has 16 residues. Between the trimmed V and J ends, which lost 5 bases and 0 bases, there was a span of 16 bases. The germline CDR1 and CDR2 sequences are SNHLY and FYNNEI. This CDR3 is CASSRLAGGMNTEAFF. The CDR3 DNA reads TGTGCCAGCAGTAGACTAGCGGGGGGCATGAACACTGAAGCTTTCTTT.

This clonotype appeared many times. The chain employs TRBV7-8 and TRBJ2-1, with TRBD2 identical over 11 bases. The CDR3 length is 16 residues. CDR1 is SGHVS and CDR2 is FQNEAQ in the germline V gene. Unmatched junction bases numbered 6, after V lost 5 bases and J lost 3 bases. The CDR3 is CASSPQGTSGYNEQFF. CDR3 bases: TGTGCCAGCAGCCCGCAAGGGACTAGCGGCTACAATGAGCAGTTCTTC. The complete variable domain, with remaining parts taken from reference TRBV7-8 and TRBJ2-1, reads GAGVSQSPRYKVAKRGQDVALRCDPISGHVSLFWYQQALGQGPEFLTYFQNEAQLDKSGLPSDRFFAERPEGSVSTLKIQRTQQEDSAVYLCASSPQGTSGYNEQFFGPGTRLTVL.

This clonotype was observed a few times. V gene TRBV27 combines with J gene TRBJ2-1, with 10 bases matching TRBD1. Germline values: CDR1 MNHEY, CDR2 SMNVEV (reference sequence). This CDR3 contains 16 residues. Trimming at V came to 6 bases and at J to 2 bases, leaving 7 bases not matched to a gene. CDR3 residues: CASSFTTGGPYNEQFF. The CDR3 bases are TGTGCCAGCAGCTTCACGACAGGGGGCCCCTACAATGAGCAGTTCTTC.

In its sample, this clonotype was seen many times. A clone one base away is much larger, so this may be a read error. The gene calls are TRBV11-2 and TRBJ1-6; D might be TRBD1 (6 bases). Trimming took 5 bases from V and 9 from J, leaving 14 bases between them. This CDR3 is 14 amino acids long. CDR1 SGHAT and CDR2 FQNNGV come from the germline V gene. For the CDR3, the DNA is TGTGCCAGCAGCAAAGACTCAGGGGTTTCACCCCTCCACTTT. Protein sequence: CASSKDSGVSPLHF.

This CDR3 reads CASSRNRDMVNTIYF. The CDR3 coding sequence is TGCGCCAGCAGCAGAAACAGGGATATGGTGAACACCATATATTTT. The chain links TRBV5-1 to TRBJ1-3; the D gene is possibly TRBD1 (6 bases). Trimming took off 4 bases at V and 7 bases at J, with 18 bases between the two ends. Germline V gene lookup returns CDR1 SGHRS and CDR2 YFSETQ. There are 15 residues in the CDR3.

At least ten counts were recorded for this clonotype. The V and J genes are TRBV5-1 and TRBJ1-2, with 9 bases identical to TRBD1. The CDR3 is made up of 14 amino acids. The V segment lost 4 bases and the J segment 4 bases; nucleotides outside the gene matches: 5. Germline values: CDR1 SGHRS, CDR2 YFSETQ. The CDR3 bases are TGCGCCAGCAGCCCTGGACAGGGGCCCTATGGCTACACCTTC. This codes for CASSPGQGPYGYTF. Based on the CDR3 plus reference TRBV5-1 and TRBJ1-2, the full variable domain is KAGVTQTPRYLIKTRGQQVTLSCSPISGHRSVSWYQQTPGQGLQFLFEYFSETQRNKGNFPGRFSGRQFSNSRSEMNVSTLELGDSALYLCASSPGQGPYGYTFGSGTRLTVV.

The rearrangement links TRBV12-3 or TRBV12-4 to TRBJ1-5, with TRBD1 identical over 9 bases. The CDR3 is 14 residues long. Trimming removed 7 bases from V and 6 bases from J; junction bases left unmatched: 7. CDR3 coding DNA: TGTGCCAGCAAGGTACAGGGGGCGGGTCAGCCCCAGCATTTT. This translates into CASKVQGAGQPQHF.

This clonotype came up once. V is TRBV14 and J is TRBJ2-7, with a weak D call TRBD2 (5 bases). Germline V gene sequence: CDR1 SGHDN, CDR2 FVKESK. The CDR3 length is 14 residues. Trimming stripped 0 bases from V and 3 bases from J, with 9 bases between. The chain's CDR3 is CASSQDRTGYEQYF. Here the CDR3 DNA reads TGTGCCAGCAGCCAAGACAGGACTGGCTACGAGCAGTACTTC.

Comment on this clonotype: An end of the junction does not agree with germline; a read error may underlie this. The chain combines TRBV20-1 with TRBJ2-4, with D tentatively TRBD2 (6 bases). Germline assignment: CDR1 DFQATT and CDR2 SNEGSKA (reference sequence). CDR3 length equals 12 residues. The CDR3 loop is CSAKAGRNIQYF. The CDR3, as DNA: TGCAGCGCTAAAGCAGGGAGGAACATTCAGTACTTC.

There are a few counts of this clonotype. CDR3 coding DNA: TGCAGCCTTGGGGGGGGGAGAAATGGCTACACCTTC. This translates into CSLGGGRNGYTF. The rearrangement uses TRBV29-1 and TRBJ1-2, with a possible D match to TRBD1 (5 bases). Trimming took off 8 bases at V and 6 bases at J, with 16 bases between the two ends. The CDR3 has 12 amino acids. Germline V lookup: CDR1 SQVTM, CDR2 ANQGSEA. Complete variable domain (other parts from reference TRBV29-1 and TRBJ1-2): SAVISQKPSRDICQRGTSLTIQCQVDSQVTMMFWYRQQPGQSLTLIATANQGSEATYESGFVIDKFPISRPNLTFSTLTVSNMSPEDSSIYLCSLGGGRNGYTFGSGTRLTVV.

The rearrangement joins TRBV12-3 or TRBV12-4 to TRBJ1-2, with D unresolved. The ends were cut back, 5 bases at V and 1 base at J, with 8 bases in the middle. CDR3 length: 13 amino acids. DNA for the CDR3: TGTGCCAGCAGTACCGCCTTTAACTATGGCTACACCTTC. It translates to CASSTAFNYGYTF.

This clonotype was seen only once. V gene TRBV20-1 combines with J gene TRBJ2-7, with 8 bases identical to TRBD1. Germline CDR1 is DFQATT and CDR2 is SNEGSKA (reference sequence). This CDR3 contains 14 residues. The J segment lost 5 bases and the V segment lost 3 bases, leaving 9 bases of the junction unmatched. The CDR3 protein is CSASLGQGAHEQYF. Written as DNA, the CDR3 is TGCAGTGCTAGTTTGGGGCAGGGGGCCCACGAGCAGTACTTC.

J is TRBJ1-2 and V is TRBV28; D is possibly TRBD1 (5 bases). This CDR3 has 13 residues. V was pared by 3 bases and J by 8 bases, with 13 bases between. The germline gives CDR1 MDHEN, CDR2 SYDVKM. CDR3 sequence reads: CASSLGLSMGYTF. In nucleotides, the CDR3 is TGTGCCAGCAGTTTGGGGCTATCTATGGGCTACACCTTC.

In this sample, this clonotype turned up many times. This chain joins TRBV5-6 and TRBJ1-1, with 7 bases aligning to TRBD1. The germline CDR1 and CDR2 sequences are SGHDT and YYEEEE. The CDR3 is made up of 19 amino acids. Trimming removed 0 bases from V and 0 bases from J; junction bases left unmatched: 14. This CDR3 reads CASSLARIGYRGMNTEAFF. For the CDR3, the DNA is TGTGCCAGCAGCTTGGCAAGGATAGGATACAGGGGCATGAACACTGAAGCTTTCTTT.

This clonotype was recorded at least ten times. The CDR3 is CSGHVGRTDTQYF. The DNA for the CDR3 is TGCAGCGGGCACGTGGGACGCACAGATACGCAGTATTTT. V and J are TRBV29-1 and TRBJ2-3; D possibly uses TRBD1 or TRBD2 (5 bases each). The CDR3 contains 13 residues. CDR1 and CDR2 from the germline V gene are SQVTM and ANQGSEA. V was clipped by 7 bases and J by 1 base, with 12 bases between them.

Many counts were recorded for this clonotype. The chain uses TRBV7-9 and TRBJ1-6, with 9 bases that match TRBD1. The junction had 5 bases not matched to a gene; V was cut back by 4 bases and J by 10 bases. The CDR3 is 14 amino acids. CDR1 is SEHNR, CDR2 FQNEAQ, per germline (reference sequence). The CDR3 sequence is CASSYRQGVSPLHF. CDR3 bases: TGTGCCAGCAGCTACCGACAGGGGGTCTCACCCCTCCACTTT.

The V and J genes are TRBV10-2 and TRBJ1-1; 8 bases align to TRBD1. Unmatched junction bases numbered 9, after V lost 7 bases and J lost 5 bases. Germline V gene data show CDR1 as WSHSY and CDR2 as SAAADI. CDR3 length: 14 amino acids. Here the CDR3 reads CASISSGGVTEAFF. CDR3 sequence (DNA): TGCGCCAGCATCTCCTCAGGGGGCGTAACTGAAGCTTTCTTT.

In its sample, this clonotype was seen many times. The rearrangement uses TRBV7-9 and TRBJ2-1; D may be TRBD1 (6 bases). This CDR3 has 15 amino acids. V was shortened by 1 base and J by 3 bases, with 10 bases between the two germline ends. Germline values: CDR1 SEHNR, CDR2 FQNEAQ (reference sequence). CDR3 in amino acids: CASSLVAGVYNEQFF. As DNA, the CDR3 is TGTGCCAGCAGCTTAGTTGCAGGGGTCTACAATGAGCAGTTCTTC.

The sample holds many counts of this clonotype. The chain is built from TRBV3-1 and TRBJ2-3, with 13 bases that match TRBD2. Per germline, CDR1 LGHDT and CDR2 YNNKEL (reference sequence). With 3 bases clipped from V and 6 bases from J, the junction kept 9 bases outside the gene matches. The CDR3 has 17 amino acids. The CDR3 coding sequence is TGTGCCAGCAGCCAGGGCTTCGGACTAGCGGGAGTGGATACGCAGTATTTT. The encoded protein is CASSQGFGLAGVDTQYF.

This chain links TRBV19 with TRBJ1-2; D might be TRBD1 (5 bases). CDR1 and CDR2 from the germline V gene are LNHDA and SQIVND (reference sequence). CDR3 length equals 12 residues. Trimming cost V 5 bases and J 6 bases, with 10 bases left between them. CDR3 in DNA: TGTGCCAGTAGTCCCCGGGGGGATGGCTACACCTTC. Its translation is CASSPRGDGYTF.

The gene calls are TRBV7-2 and TRBJ2-7; tentatively, D is TRBD1 (5 bases). Germline CDR1 and CDR2: SGHTA and FQGNSA. V gave up 4 bases and J gave up 3 bases, with 13 bases separating them. The CDR3 runs 14 residues. The CDR3 coding sequence is TGTGCCAGCAGCTACGGCAGGGAAGACTACGAGCAGTACTTC. Amino acids: CASSYGREDYEQYF.

This clonotype was observed many times. V and J are TRBV5-1 and TRBJ2-7, with a possible D match to TRBD2 (7 bases). V was pared by 6 bases and J by 7 bases, with 17 bases between. The CDR3 extends over 13 amino acids. The germline gives CDR1 SGHRS, CDR2 YFSETQ. CDR3 in DNA: TGCGCCAGCACACCTCTCGGGGGGCCTGAGCAGTACTTC. Its protein product is CASTPLGGPEQYF.

The chain couples TRBV6-4 to TRBJ1-1; D ambiguous. V lost 3 bases to trimming and J lost 4 bases, with 12 bases between them. The CDR3 has 14 residues. Germline V gene data show CDR1 as MRHNA and CDR2 as SNTAGT. CDR3 region: CASSEGLAATEAFF. The DNA for the CDR3 is TGTGCCAGCAGTGAAGGACTAGCGGCCACTGAAGCTTTCTTT.

This clonotype was seen at least ten times. The CDR3 bases are TGTGCCAGCAGTTTTTCTAGGGGGACAGGGGGCTTTACTAACTATGGCTACACCTTC. Residues: CASSFSRGTGGFTNYGYTF. The chain employs TRBV6-5 and TRBJ1-2; 12 bases align to TRBD1. Per germline, CDR1 MNHEY and CDR2 SVGAGI. This CDR3 contains 19 residues. J was trimmed by 0 bases and V by 4 bases; bases with no gene match: 12.

The chain combines TRBV5-4 with TRBJ2-3; 11 bases are a match to TRBD2. CDR1 and CDR2 from the germline V gene are SGHNT and YYREEE (reference sequence). V was pared by 4 bases and J by 2 bases, with 6 bases of the junction left unmatched. This CDR3 spans 16 amino acids. This CDR3 is CASSRGLAANTDTQYF. As DNA, the CDR3 is TGTGCCAGCAGCAGGGGACTAGCGGCTAACACAGATACGCAGTATTTT.